This T cell receptor beta chain comes out of a study of blood T cell repertoires in COVID-19. Whole-study context: The cDNA or gDNA used as material had been derived from T cells, B-cell-depleted T cells, or PBMCs.

Germline CDR1 is SEHNR and CDR2 is FQNEAQ (reference sequence). V was clipped by 5 bases and J by 4 bases, with 11 bases between them. The CDR3 is made up of 13 amino acids. Comments on this clone: The same CDR3 arises from other DNA sequences in this sample as well.

One Seattle source followed patients from active infection through their disease course. In the original workflow: Reference gene primer amplification in the assay estimated nucleated cell counts. The data were produced by immunoSEQ multiplex PCR, yet TCRdb's version contains in-frame clones alone and is incomplete. D and trimming come from the DNA, and the V and J calls and clone size come from that table. The table includes roughly 210,000 clones, roughly 84% detected once. The sequenced sample consisted of peripheral blood. This TCR came from a woman older than 75 with COVID-19, enrolled during active disease. This sequence joins TRBV7-9 and TRBJ1-1; a weak D match, TRBD1 (6 bases). The CDR3 bases are TGTGCCAGCAGCCTGACAGGTAGCACTGAAGCTTTCTTT. Translated: CASSLTGSTEAFF.